This TCR beta chain was captured in a study of cytomegalovirus exposure and HLA in healthy donors. Study-level results: Cytomegalovirus association was listed for under 200 TCR beta chains.

Sequenced by immunoSEQ multiplex PCR; TCRdb stores in-frame clones only, minus some. The sample has 220,000 or so clones, roughly 83% seen once. Germline values: CDR1 LNHNV, CDR2 YYDKDF (reference sequence). The CDR3 covers 15 residues. Trimming at V came to 0 bases and at J to 1 base, leaving 1 base not matched to a gene. On this clone itself: Antigen: not known.

This receptor was taken from a woman aged 30 to 39 in good health and CMV-seropositive. The material sequenced was PBMCs. The V call is TRBV15, the J call TRBJ2-5; 8 positions match TRBD2. The CDR3 protein is CATSRELAVQETQYF. DNA of the CDR3: TGTGCCACCAGCAGAGAACTAGCGGTCCAAGAGACCCAGTACTTC. The full variable domain, completed using reference TRBV15 and TRBJ2-5, is DAMVIQNPRYQVTQFGKPVTLSCSQTLNHNVMYWYQQKSSQAPKLLFHYYDKDFNNEADTPDNFQSRRPNTSFCFLDIRSPGLGDTAMYLCATSRELAVQETQYFGPGTRLLVL.